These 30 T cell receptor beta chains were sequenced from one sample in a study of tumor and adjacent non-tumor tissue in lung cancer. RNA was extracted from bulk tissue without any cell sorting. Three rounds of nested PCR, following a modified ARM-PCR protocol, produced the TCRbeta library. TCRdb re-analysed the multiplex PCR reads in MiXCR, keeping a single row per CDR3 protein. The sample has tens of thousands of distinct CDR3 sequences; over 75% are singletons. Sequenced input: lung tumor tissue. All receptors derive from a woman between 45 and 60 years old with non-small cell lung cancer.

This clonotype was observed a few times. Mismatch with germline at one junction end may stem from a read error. The CDR3 nucleotides read TGTGTCAGCAGAACCGGGACTAGCCACGAGCAGTATTTC. Encoded protein: CVSRTGTSHEQYF. The chain joins TRBV28 to TRBJ2-7; TRBD2 matches 9 bases. Germline CDR1 MDHEN, CDR2 SYDVKM. The CDR3 runs to 13 residues.

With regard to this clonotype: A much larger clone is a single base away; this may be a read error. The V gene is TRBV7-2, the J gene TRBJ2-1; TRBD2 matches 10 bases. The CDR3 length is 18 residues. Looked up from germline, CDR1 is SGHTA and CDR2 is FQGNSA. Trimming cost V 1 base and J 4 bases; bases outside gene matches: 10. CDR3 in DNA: TGTGCCAGCAGCTTAGAAGGGACTAGCGTGAGATTTTACAATGAGCAGTTCTTC. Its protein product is CASSLEGTSVRFYNEQFF.

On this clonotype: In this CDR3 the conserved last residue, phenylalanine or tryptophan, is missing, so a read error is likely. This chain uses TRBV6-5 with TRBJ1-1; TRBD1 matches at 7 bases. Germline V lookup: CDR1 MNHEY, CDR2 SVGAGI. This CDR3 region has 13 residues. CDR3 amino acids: CASRGGDSTEAFS. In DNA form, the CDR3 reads TGTGCTAGTAGAGGGGGGGACAGCACTGAAGCTTTCTCT.

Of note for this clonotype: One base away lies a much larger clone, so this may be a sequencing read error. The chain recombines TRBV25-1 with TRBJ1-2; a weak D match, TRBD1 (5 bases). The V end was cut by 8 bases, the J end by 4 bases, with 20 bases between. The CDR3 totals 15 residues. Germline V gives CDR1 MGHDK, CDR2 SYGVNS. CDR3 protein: CASLGFERGPYGYTF. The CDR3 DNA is TGTGCCAGCCTCGGATTCGAGAGGGGCCCCTATGGCTACACCTTC.

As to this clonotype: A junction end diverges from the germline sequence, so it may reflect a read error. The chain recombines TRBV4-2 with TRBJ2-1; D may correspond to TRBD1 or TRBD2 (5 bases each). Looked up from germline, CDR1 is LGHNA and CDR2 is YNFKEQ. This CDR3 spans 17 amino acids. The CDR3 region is CASSQGWGGGPYNEKFF. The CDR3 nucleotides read TGTGCCAGCAGCCAAGGGTGGGGCGGCGGGCCCTACAATGAGAAGTTCTTC.

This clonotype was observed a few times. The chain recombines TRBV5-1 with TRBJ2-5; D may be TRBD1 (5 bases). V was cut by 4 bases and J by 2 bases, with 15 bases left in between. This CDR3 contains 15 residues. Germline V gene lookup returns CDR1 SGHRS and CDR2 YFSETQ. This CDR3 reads CASSPAGIRQETQYF. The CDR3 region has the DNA TGCGCCAGCAGCCCGGCAGGGATACGGCAAGAGACCCAGTACTTC.

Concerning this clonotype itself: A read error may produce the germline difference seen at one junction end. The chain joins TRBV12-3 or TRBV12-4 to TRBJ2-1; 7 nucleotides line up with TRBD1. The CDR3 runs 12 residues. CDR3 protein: CASTQGGIEHFF. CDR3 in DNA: TGTGCCAGCACCCAAGGGGGCATTGAGCACTTCTTC.

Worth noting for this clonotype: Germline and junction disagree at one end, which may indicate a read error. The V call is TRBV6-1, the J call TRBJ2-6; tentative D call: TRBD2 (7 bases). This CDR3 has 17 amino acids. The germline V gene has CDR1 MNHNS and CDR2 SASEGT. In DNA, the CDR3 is TGTGCTAGCAGTGAAGTGGGAGGGGGTGTAGGGGCCAACGCCCTGACTTTC. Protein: CASSEVGGGVGANALTF.

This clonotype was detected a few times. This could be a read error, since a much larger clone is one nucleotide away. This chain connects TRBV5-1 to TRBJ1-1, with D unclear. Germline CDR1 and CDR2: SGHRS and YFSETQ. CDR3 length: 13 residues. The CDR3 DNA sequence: TGCACCAGTAAAGACGCCCCGAACACTGAAGCTTTCTTT. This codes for CTSKDAPNTEAFF.

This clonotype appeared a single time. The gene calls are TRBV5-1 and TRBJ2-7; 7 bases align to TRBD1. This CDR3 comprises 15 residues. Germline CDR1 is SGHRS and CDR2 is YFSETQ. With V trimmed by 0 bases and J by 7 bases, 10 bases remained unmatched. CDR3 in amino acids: CASSLVGDRVREQYF. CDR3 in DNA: TGCGCCAGCAGCTTGGTAGGAGACAGGGTTCGTGAGCAGTACTTC. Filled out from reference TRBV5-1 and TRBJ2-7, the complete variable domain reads KAGVTQTPRYLIKTRGQQVTLSCSPISGHRSVSWYQQTPGQGLQFLFEYFSETQRNKGNFPGRFSGRQFSNSRSEMNVSTLELGDSALYLCASSLVGDRVREQYFGPGTRLTVT.

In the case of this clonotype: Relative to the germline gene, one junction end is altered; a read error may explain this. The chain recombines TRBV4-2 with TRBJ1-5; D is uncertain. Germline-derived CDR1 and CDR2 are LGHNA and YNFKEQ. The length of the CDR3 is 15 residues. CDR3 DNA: TGTGCCAGCAGCCAAAACCTCACTATCAATCAGGCCCAGCATTTT. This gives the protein CASSQNLTINQAQHF.

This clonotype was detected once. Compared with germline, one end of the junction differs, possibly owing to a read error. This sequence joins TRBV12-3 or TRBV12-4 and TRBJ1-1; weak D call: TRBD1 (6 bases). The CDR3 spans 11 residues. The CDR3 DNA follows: TGTGCCAGTAGTAGGGGGGGTTCAGCTTTATTT. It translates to CASSRGGSALF.

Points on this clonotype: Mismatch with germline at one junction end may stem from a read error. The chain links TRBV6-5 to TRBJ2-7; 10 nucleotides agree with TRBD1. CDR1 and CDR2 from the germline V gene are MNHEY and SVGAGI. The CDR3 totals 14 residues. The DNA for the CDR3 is TGTGCCAGCTGTTACGGACCCGGGACAGGGGAACAGTACTTC. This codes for CASCYGPGTGEQYF.

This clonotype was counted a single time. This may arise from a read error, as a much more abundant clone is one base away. Written as DNA, the CDR3 is TGTGCCAGCACCTGGATGGAGAGACATGAAAAACTGTTTTTT. It specifies CASTWMERHEKLFF. This sequence joins TRBV7-9 and TRBJ1-4; no clear D gene. The CDR3 is 14 residues long. CDR1 and CDR2 (germline): SEHNR, FQNEAQ (reference sequence). V lost 7 bases and J lost 6, with 15 bases in between.

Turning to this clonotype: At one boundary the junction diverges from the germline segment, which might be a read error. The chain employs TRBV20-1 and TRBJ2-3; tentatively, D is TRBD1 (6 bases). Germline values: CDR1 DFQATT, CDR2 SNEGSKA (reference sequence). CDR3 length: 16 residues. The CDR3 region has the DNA TGCAGTGCGTCCAAGCCCCTAGCAGGGGTAATAGATACGCAGAATTTT. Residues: CSASKPLAGVIDTQNF.

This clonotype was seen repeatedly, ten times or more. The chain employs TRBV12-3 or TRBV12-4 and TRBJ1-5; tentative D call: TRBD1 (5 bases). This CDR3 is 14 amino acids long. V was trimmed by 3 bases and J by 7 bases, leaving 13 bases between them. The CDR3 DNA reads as TGTGCCAGCAGTTTCCCGGTGGGGGTACAGCCCCAGCATTTT. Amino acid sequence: CASSFPVGVQPQHF.

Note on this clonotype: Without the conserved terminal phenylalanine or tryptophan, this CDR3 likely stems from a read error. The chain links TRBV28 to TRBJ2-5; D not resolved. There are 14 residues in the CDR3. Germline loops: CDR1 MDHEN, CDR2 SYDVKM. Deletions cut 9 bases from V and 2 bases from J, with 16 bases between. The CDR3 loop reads CASSPPGQQETQYL. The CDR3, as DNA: TGTGCCAGTAGTCCCCCCGGCCAGCAAGAGACCCAGTACTTA.

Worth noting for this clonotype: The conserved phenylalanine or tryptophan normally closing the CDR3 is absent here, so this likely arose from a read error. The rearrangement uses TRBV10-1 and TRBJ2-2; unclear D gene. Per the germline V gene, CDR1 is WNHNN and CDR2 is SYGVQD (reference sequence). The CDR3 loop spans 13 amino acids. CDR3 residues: CACSDLYTGELFI. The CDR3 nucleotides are TGCGCCTGCAGTGACCTGTACACCGGGGAGCTGTTTATT.

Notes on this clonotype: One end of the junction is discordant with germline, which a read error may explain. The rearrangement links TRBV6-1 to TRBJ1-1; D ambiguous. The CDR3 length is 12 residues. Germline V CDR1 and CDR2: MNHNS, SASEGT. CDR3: CASSLVGTEALF. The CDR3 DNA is TGTGCCAGCAGTTTGGTAGGAACTGAAGCTTTATTT.

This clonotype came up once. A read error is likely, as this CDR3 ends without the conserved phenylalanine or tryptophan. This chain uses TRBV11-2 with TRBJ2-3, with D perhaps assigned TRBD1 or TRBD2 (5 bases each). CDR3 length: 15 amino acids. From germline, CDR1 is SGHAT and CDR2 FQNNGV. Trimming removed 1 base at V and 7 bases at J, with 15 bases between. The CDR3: CASSLGSPWDHTQYI. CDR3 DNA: TGTGCCAGCAGCTTAGGATCCCCATGGGACCATACGCAGTATATT.

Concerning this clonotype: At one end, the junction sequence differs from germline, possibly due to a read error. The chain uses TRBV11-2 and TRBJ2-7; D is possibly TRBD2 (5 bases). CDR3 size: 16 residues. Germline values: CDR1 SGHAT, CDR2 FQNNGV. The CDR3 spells CTSNLHSSGRLSEQCF. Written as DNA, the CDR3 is TGTACCAGCAACTTACACTCCAGTGGGAGACTTAGCGAGCAGTGCTTC. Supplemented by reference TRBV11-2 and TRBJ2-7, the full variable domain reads EAGVAQSPRYKIIEKRQSVAFWCNPISGHATLYWYQQILGQGPKLLIQFQNNGVVDDSQLPKDRFSAERLKGVDSTLKIQPAKLEDSAVYLCTSNLHSSGRLSEQCFGPGTRLTVT.

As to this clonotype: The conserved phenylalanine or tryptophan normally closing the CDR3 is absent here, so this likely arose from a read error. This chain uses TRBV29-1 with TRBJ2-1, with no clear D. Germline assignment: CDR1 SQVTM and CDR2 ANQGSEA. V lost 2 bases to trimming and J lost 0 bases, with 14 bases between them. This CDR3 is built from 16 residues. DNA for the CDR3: TGCAGCGTTGAATCTCCGATTAGGAGCTCCTACAATGAGCAGTTCTTA. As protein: CSVESPIRSSYNEQFL.

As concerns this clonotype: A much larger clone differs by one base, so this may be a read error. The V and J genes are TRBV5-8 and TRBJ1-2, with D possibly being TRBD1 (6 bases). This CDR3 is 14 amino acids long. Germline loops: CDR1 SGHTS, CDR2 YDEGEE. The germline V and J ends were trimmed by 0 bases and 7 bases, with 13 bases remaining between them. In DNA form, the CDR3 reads TGTGCCAGCAGCTTGGAATGGGGGCCCGGTGGCTACACCTTC. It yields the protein CASSLEWGPGGYTF.

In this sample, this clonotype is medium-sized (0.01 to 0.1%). CDR3: CASSYSFAPSSYNEQFF. CDR3 nucleotide sequence: TGTGCCAGCAGTTACTCCTTTGCCCCCAGCTCCTACAATGAGCAGTTCTTC. The rearrangement links TRBV6-5 to TRBJ2-1; D is unresolved. Germline V gives CDR1 MNHEY, CDR2 SVGAGI. Trimming stripped 0 bases from V and 0 bases from J, with 12 bases between. This CDR3 is 17 amino acids long.

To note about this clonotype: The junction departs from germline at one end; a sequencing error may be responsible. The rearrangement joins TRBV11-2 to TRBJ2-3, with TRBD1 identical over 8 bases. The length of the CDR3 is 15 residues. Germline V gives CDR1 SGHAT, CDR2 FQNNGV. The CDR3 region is CASNFGTGRTDTRYF. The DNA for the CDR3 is TGTGCAAGCAACTTTGGGACAGGACGCACAGATACGCGGTATTTT.

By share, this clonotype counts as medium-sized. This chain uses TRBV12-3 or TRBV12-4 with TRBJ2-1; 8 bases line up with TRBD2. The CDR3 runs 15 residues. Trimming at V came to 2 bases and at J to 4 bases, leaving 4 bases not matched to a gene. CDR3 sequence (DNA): TGTGCCAGCAGTTTAATTAGCGGGGATTACAATGAGCAGTTCTTC. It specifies CASSLISGDYNEQFF.

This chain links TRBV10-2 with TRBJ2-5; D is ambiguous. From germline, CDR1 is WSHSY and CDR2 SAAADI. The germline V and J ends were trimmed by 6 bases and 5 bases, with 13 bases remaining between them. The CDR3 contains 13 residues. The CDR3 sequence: CASSPRARETQYF. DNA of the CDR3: TGCGCCAGCAGCCCCCGGGCCCGTGAGACCCAGTACTTC.

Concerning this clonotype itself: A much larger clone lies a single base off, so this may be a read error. In DNA form, the CDR3 reads TGTGCCAGCAGTTGGACTAACGGGAGATATGAGCAGTTCTTC. This sequence encodes CASSWTNGRYEQFF. The chain links TRBV28 to TRBJ2-1, with a tentative D call TRBD2 (6 bases). CDR1 MDHEN and CDR2 SYDVKM come from the germline V gene. The CDR3 consists of 14 residues. Trimming pared 4 bases from V and 8 bases from J, leaving 15 bases between.

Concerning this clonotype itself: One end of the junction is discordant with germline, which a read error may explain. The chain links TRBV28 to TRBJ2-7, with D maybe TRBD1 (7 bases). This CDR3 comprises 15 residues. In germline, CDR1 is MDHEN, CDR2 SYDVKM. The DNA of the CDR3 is TGTGCCAGCATCTTAGGCGGGACAGCGACCTACGAGCAGTATTTC. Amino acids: CASILGGTATYEQYF.

CDR3 loop: CASSEDKGSGGELFF. CDR3 sequence (DNA): TGTGCCAGCAGTGAGGACAAGGGGTCAGGCGGGGAGCTGTTTTTT. V gene TRBV6-1 combines with J gene TRBJ2-2; tentatively, D is TRBD1 (5 bases). V shed 3 bases and J shed 7 bases, with 15 bases lying between them. CDR1 MNHNS and CDR2 SASEGT come from the germline V gene. The CDR3 totals 15 residues.